Below, 14 T cell receptor beta chains from the same sample are listed, as sequenced in a study of response to subunit inactivated influenza vaccine. One entry per CDR3 protein results from TCRdb running MiXCR on the RT-PCR reads. The sample lists some 520,000 distinct CDR3 sequences; approximately 17% were seen once. The material was CD4+ T cells sorted from PBMCs, obtained about 23 months after vaccination. The source of these receptors is a man between 50 and 69 years old who received an inactivated influenza vaccine.

The chain joins TRBV20-1 to TRBJ2-1; 7 bases match TRBD2. After removal of 0 bases from V and 12 bases from J, the junction contained 17 bases not matched to a gene. Germline loops: CDR1 DFQATT, CDR2 SNEGSKA (reference sequence). The CDR3 sequence is 16 residues long. The CDR3 bases are TGCAGTGCTAGAGAAGGAGGCGGGGGTACTATCGATGCGCAGTTCTTC. It translates to CSAREGGGGTIDAQFF.

There are a few counts of this clonotype. This chain links TRBV10-3 with TRBJ2-3; 14 nucleotides line up with TRBD2. This CDR3 is built from 16 residues. After removal of 6 bases from V and 3 bases from J, the junction contained 5 bases not matched to a gene. Germline CDR1 is ENHRY and CDR2 is SYGVKD. The CDR3 sequence is CAIRATSGRATDTQYF. In DNA, the CDR3 is TGTGCCATCAGAGCGACTAGCGGGAGGGCAACAGATACGCAGTATTTT.

J is TRBJ2-3 and V is TRBV11-2; 7 bases map to TRBD1. V gave up 4 bases and J gave up 4 bases; unmatched junction bases: 8. CDR1 is SGHAT and CDR2 is FQNNGV in the germline V gene. The CDR3 sequence is 15 residues long. CDR3 protein: CASSSLQGQSDTQYF. The DNA for the CDR3 is TGTGCCAGCAGCTCACTCCAGGGACAGTCAGATACGCAGTATTTT. The whole variable domain, remainder taken from reference TRBV11-2 and TRBJ2-3, is EAGVAQSPRYKIIEKRQSVAFWCNPISGHATLYWYQQILGQGPKLLIQFQNNGVVDDSQLPKDRFSAERLKGVDSTLKIQPAKLEDSAVYLCASSSLQGQSDTQYFGPGTRLTVL.

This rearrangement joins TRBV29-1 to TRBJ2-1; D is uncertain. V was pared by 0 bases and J by 6 bases, with 9 bases between. CDR1 is SQVTM and CDR2 is ANQGSEA in the germline V gene. This CDR3 is 13 amino acids long. CDR3 DNA: TGCAGCGTTGAAGAAAGCCAAGGCAATGAGCAGTTCTTC. It specifies CSVEESQGNEQFF.

This clonotype was counted at least ten times. The gene calls are TRBV10-3 and TRBJ2-1; 8 bases are a match to TRBD2. Germline V lookup: CDR1 ENHRY, CDR2 SYGVKD. CDR3 size: 14 residues. The V segment lost 10 bases and the J segment 4 bases; nucleotides outside the gene matches: 9. CDR3 bases: TGTGCCACAAGGTATAGCGGGGTTTACAATGAGCAGTTCTTC. It yields the protein CATRYSGVYNEQFF.

This clonotype has only a few counts. The chain is built from TRBV4-3 and TRBJ2-1; D is perhaps TRBD2 (6 bases). The CDR3 has 14 residues. Looked up from germline, CDR1 is LGHNA and CDR2 is YSLEER. Trimming removed 0 bases at V and 9 bases at J, with 12 bases between. CDR3: CASSQDTLASEQFF. The CDR3, as DNA: TGCGCCAGCAGCCAAGATACACTAGCTAGTGAGCAGTTCTTC.

A few counts support this clonotype. The chain is built from TRBV20-1 and TRBJ2-1; 8 bases agree with TRBD2. The CDR3 spans 14 residues. Trimming cost V 6 bases and J 3 bases; bases outside gene matches: 7. Germline V gives CDR1 DFQATT, CDR2 SNEGSKA (reference sequence). The DNA of the CDR3 is TGCAGTGCCAGCGGGGGCCGACTCTACAATGAGCAGTTCTTC. It encodes CSASGGRLYNEQFF.

In its sample, this clonotype was seen many times. The rearrangement links TRBV12-3 or TRBV12-4 to TRBJ1-1; no clear D gene. V dropped 6 bases and J dropped 1 base, with 9 bases sitting between them. The CDR3 has 13 residues. CDR3 region: CASSTRRNTEAFF. The CDR3 DNA sequence: TGTGCCAGCAGCACCCGGAGGAACACTGAAGCTTTCTTT.

This clonotype has only a few counts. V is TRBV4-3 and J is TRBJ1-6; D unresolved. The CDR3 totals 14 residues. Germline V gene lookup returns CDR1 LGHNA and CDR2 YSLEER. Trimming pared 4 bases from V and 7 bases from J, leaving 11 bases between. The CDR3 DNA reads as TGCGCCAGCAGCCTTCGGGTCGCGAATTCACCCCTCCACTTT. Its protein product is CASSLRVANSPLHF.

V and J are TRBV20-1 and TRBJ1-5; D call uncertain. From germline, CDR1 is DFQATT and CDR2 SNEGSKA (reference sequence). CDR3 length: 14 amino acids. V was trimmed by 7 bases and J by 0 bases, leaving 13 bases between them. CDR3 residues: CSVEPRHSNQPQHF. In DNA form, the CDR3 reads TGCAGTGTTGAGCCTCGCCATAGCAATCAGCCCCAGCATTTT.

This clonotype was detected only a few times. This chain links TRBV11-2 with TRBJ2-7; D unresolved. CDR3 length equals 14 residues. In germline, CDR1 is SGHAT, CDR2 FQNNGV. V lost 0 bases and J 2 bases, leaving 8 bases between the germline ends. The CDR3 here is CASSLDWGPYEQYF. CDR3 DNA sequence: TGTGCCAGCAGCTTAGATTGGGGTCCCTACGAGCAGTACTTC. The complete variable domain, with remaining parts taken from reference TRBV11-2 and TRBJ2-7, reads EAGVAQSPRYKIIEKRQSVAFWCNPISGHATLYWYQQILGQGPKLLIQFQNNGVVDDSQLPKDRFSAERLKGVDSTLKIQPAKLEDSAVYLCASSLDWGPYEQYFGPGTRLTVT.

The chain combines TRBV7-6 with TRBJ2-2; D is uncertain. This CDR3 region has 16 residues. Germline CDR1 is SGHVS and CDR2 is FNYEAQ. V lost 3 bases and J lost 0, with 11 bases in between. CDR3 bases: TGTGCCAGCAGCTTGGAAACAGCCGCGAACACCGGGGAGCTGTTTTTT. This encodes CASSLETAANTGELFF. The full variable domain, rest sourced from reference TRBV7-6 and TRBJ2-2, is GAGVSQSPRYKVTKRGQDVALRCDPISGHVSLYWYRQALGQGPEFLTYFNYEAQQDKSGLPNDRFSAERPEGSISTLTIQRTEQRDSAMYRCASSLETAANTGELFFGEGSRLTVL.

The rearrangement uses TRBV7-8 and TRBJ2-3; D is perhaps TRBD1 (5 bases). The V and J ends lost 1 base and 7 bases respectively, with 15 bases between them. Germline values: CDR1 SGHVS, CDR2 FQNEAQ. CDR3 length: 15 amino acids. The CDR3 DNA sequence: TGTGCCAGCAGCTTAGAAGGAACAGGTGGACATACGCAGTATTTT. Translating it yields CASSLEGTGGHTQYF. Variable domain in full (rest from reference TRBV7-8 and TRBJ2-3): GAGVSQSPRYKVAKRGQDVALRCDPISGHVSLFWYQQALGQGPEFLTYFQNEAQLDKSGLPSDRFFAERPEGSVSTLKIQRTQQEDSAVYLCASSLEGTGGHTQYFGPGTRLTVL.

This clonotype was counted many times. The chain links TRBV4-3 to TRBJ2-1; TRBD2 aligns across 13 bases. Germline trimming cut 0 bases from V and 9 bases from J; bases unmatched to any gene: 11. Germline V gene lookup returns CDR1 LGHNA and CDR2 YSLEER. The CDR3 has 18 residues. The CDR3 loop reads CASSQEVVGTSGNGEQFF. In nucleotides, the CDR3 is TGCGCCAGCAGCCAAGAAGTGGTAGGGACTAGCGGGAACGGTGAGCAGTTCTTC.